This entry features one T cell receptor (beta chain) sequence. The CDR3 is made up of 15 amino acids. Per germline, CDR1 MNHEY and CDR2 SVGEGT. Trimming stripped 7 bases from V and 0 bases from J, with 15 bases between. The record originates from a study of control samples from healthy donors and cancer patients. Profiled with immunoSEQ multiplex PCR; TCRdb holds only in-frame clones, not every one. Of just over 90,000 clones in the sample, 70% to 90% were seen once. The chain uses TRBV6-2 or TRBV6-3 and TRBJ2-5; D is unresolved. The material sequenced was blood. The TCR sequence derives from a woman in her forties or fifties in good health. CDR3 bases: TGTGCCAGCAACCCGGCAGGTAGTTACCAAGAGACCCAGTACTTC. Protein product: CASNPAGSYQETQYF.